A single sample gave rise to the 17 T cell receptor beta chains below, sequenced in a study of blood T cell repertoires in COVID-19. Clones were read by immunoSEQ multiplex PCR, and TCRdb kept only the in-frame ones, dropping some. The table lists approximately 290,000 clones, 87% of them singletons. The sample comprised peripheral blood. These receptors all stem from a man in his late teens or twenties with active or convalescent COVID-19.

The chain couples TRBV6-5 to TRBJ1-1, with D possibly TRBD1 on 6 matching bases. The CDR3 spans 15 residues. V lost 2 bases, J lost 0 bases, and 10 bases lay in between. In germline, CDR1 is MNHEY, CDR2 SVGAGI. The CDR3 sequence: CASSYEGGLNTEAFF. The CDR3 DNA reads TGTGCCAGCAGTTACGAGGGGGGGCTGAACACTGAAGCTTTCTTT.

This sequence joins TRBV11-2 and TRBJ1-3, with D possibly being TRBD1 (5 bases). V was clipped by 0 bases and J by 0 bases, with 9 bases between them. CDR1 is SGHAT, CDR2 FQNNGV, per germline. CDR3 length equals 16 residues. CDR3 sequence: CASSLDRQGSGNTIYF. The CDR3 bases are TGTGCCAGCAGCTTAGATCGGCAGGGCTCTGGAAACACCATATATTTT. Supplemented by reference TRBV11-2 and TRBJ1-3, the full variable domain reads EAGVAQSPRYKIIEKRQSVAFWCNPISGHATLYWYQQILGQGPKLLIQFQNNGVVDDSQLPKDRFSAERLKGVDSTLKIQPAKLEDSAVYLCASSLDRQGSGNTIYFGEGSWLTVV.

This chain links TRBV19 with TRBJ1-1, with TRBD1 identical over 9 bases. Per germline, CDR1 LNHDA and CDR2 SQIVND (reference sequence). This CDR3 contains 16 residues. The V gene end was trimmed by 5 bases and the J gene end by 3 bases; junction bases not matched to a gene: 10. In DNA, the CDR3 is TGTGCCAGTAGTCCCCGTTGGGGGACAGGGCACACTGAAGCTTTCTTT. Translating it yields CASSPRWGTGHTEAFF. The full variable domain, in which reference TRBV19 and TRBJ1-1 provide the parts outside the CDR3, is DGGITQSPKYLFRKEGQNVTLSCEQNLNHDAMYWYRQDPGQGLRLIYYSQIVNDFQKGDIAEGYSVSREKKESFPLTVTSAQKNPTAFYLCASSPRWGTGHTEAFFGQGTRLTVV.

A note on this clone: This sample also contains other DNA sequences that code for the same CDR3. The gene calls are TRBV19 and TRBJ1-1; the D gene is possibly TRBD1 (5 bases). Per the germline V gene, CDR1 is LNHDA and CDR2 is SQIVND (reference sequence). The length of the CDR3 is 12 residues. Trimming took 5 bases from V and 6 from J, leaving 10 bases between them. In DNA form, the CDR3 reads TGTGCCAGTAGTCCTCGGGGGTCTGAAGCTTTCTTT. Residues: CASSPRGSEAFF. The full variable domain, its missing parts supplied by reference TRBV19 and TRBJ1-1, is DGGITQSPKYLFRKEGQNVTLSCEQNLNHDAMYWYRQDPGQGLRLIYYSQIVNDFQKGDIAEGYSVSREKKESFPLTVTSAQKNPTAFYLCASSPRGSEAFFGQGTRLTVV.

This CDR3 reads CASSLAVGTEKLFF. DNA of the CDR3: TGCGCCAGCAGCTTGGCGGTCGGGACAGAAAAACTGTTTTTT. The rearrangement uses TRBV5-1 and TRBJ1-4, with D tentatively TRBD1 (6 bases). The CDR3 consists of 14 residues. The ends were cut back, 0 bases at V and 8 bases at J, with 11 bases in the middle. The germline gives CDR1 SGHRS, CDR2 YFSETQ.

The chain has TRBV5-6 and TRBJ1-1; tentative D call: TRBD1 (5 bases). V shed 4 bases and J shed 1 base, with 11 bases lying between them. The CDR3 runs 14 residues. Germline assignment: CDR1 SGHDT and CDR2 YYEEEE. CDR3 sequence (DNA): TGTGCCAGCAGCGCAAGGGGAAGGAACACTGAAGCTTTCTTT. It is translated as CASSARGRNTEAFF.

V and J are TRBV28 and TRBJ2-2; 8 bases match TRBD1. The CDR3 runs 13 residues. Trimming took 7 bases from V and 7 from J; bases not matched to a gene: 5. Germline assignment: CDR1 MDHEN and CDR2 SYDVKM. The CDR3 is CASIGRGHGELFF. In DNA form, the CDR3 reads TGTGCCAGCATTGGCAGGGGGCACGGGGAGCTGTTTTTT.

This clone came up a few times. This chain connects TRBV6-4 to TRBJ1-6; D remains unclear. The CDR3 loop spans 15 amino acids. V was trimmed by 5 bases and J by 10 bases, leaving 18 bases between them. The V gene's germline CDR1 is MRHNA and CDR2 SNTAGT. For the CDR3, the DNA is TGTGCCAGCAGTCCCGGAAGCTCTGGCGGATCACCCCTCCACTTT. This translates into CASSPGSSGGSPLHF.

The rearrangement joins TRBV4-3 to TRBJ2-7, with 7 nucleotides matching TRBD1. Per germline, CDR1 LGHNA and CDR2 YSLEER. The V and J ends lost 4 bases and 7 bases, in that order; junction bases with no gene match: 13. The CDR3 contains 15 residues. CDR3 nucleotide sequence: TGCGCCAGCAGCCTACTTCGCGGCGACAGGGTTGAGCAGTACTTC. It is translated as CASSLLRGDRVEQYF.

This rearrangement joins TRBV11-2 to TRBJ1-6; D is uncertain. Germline CDR1 SGHAT, CDR2 FQNNGV. Between the trimmed V and J ends, which lost 5 bases and 0 bases, there was a span of 11 bases. CDR3 size: 16 residues. The CDR3 protein is CASSLRASSYNSPLHF. Here the CDR3 DNA reads TGTGCCAGCAGCCTTAGAGCAAGCTCCTATAATTCACCCCTCCACTTT.

The V and J genes are TRBV6-6 and TRBJ1-2; D gene unclear. CDR1 is MNHNY, CDR2 SVGAGI, per germline (reference sequence). V lost 0 bases, J lost 0 bases, and 11 bases lay in between. The CDR3 runs to 16 residues. CDR3 in DNA: TGTGCCAGCAGTTACTCCCCCTTCGGGACTAACTATGGCTACACCTTC. This codes for CASSYSPFGTNYGYTF.

The V and J genes are TRBV27 and TRBJ2-1; 11 bases align to TRBD2. The CDR3 length is 16 residues. Germline V lookup: CDR1 MNHEY, CDR2 SMNVEV (reference sequence). J lost 8 bases, V lost 5 bases, and 11 bases had no gene match. This CDR3 is CASSLRLAGMAHEQFF. The CDR3 bases are TGTGCCAGCAGTCTCCGACTAGCGGGGATGGCCCATGAGCAGTTCTTC.

The J gene is TRBJ1-1, the V gene TRBV11-2; D is uncertain. CDR3 length: 16 amino acids. Germline CDR1 SGHAT, CDR2 FQNNGV. V gave up 2 bases and J gave up 2 bases, with 15 bases separating them. Written as DNA, the CDR3 is TGTGCCAGCAGCTTACCTAGGGCGGCGGGTAACACTGAAGCTTTCTTT. This sequence encodes CASSLPRAAGNTEAFF.

The chain carries TRBV7-9 and TRBJ1-2, with D possibly matching TRBD1 (5 bases). The V and J ends lost 5 bases and 3 bases respectively, with 13 bases between them. The CDR3 length is 14 residues. Germline V gene sequence: CDR1 SEHNR, CDR2 FQNEAQ (reference sequence). The CDR3 DNA reads as TGTGCCAGCAGCCCTAGGACATTAGACTATGGCTACACCTTC. Protein: CASSPRTLDYGYTF. Based on the CDR3 plus reference TRBV7-9 and TRBJ1-2, the full variable domain is DTGVSQNPRHKITKRGQNVTFRCDPISEHNRLYWYRQTLGQGPEFLTYFQNEAQLEKSRLLSDRFSAERPKGSFSTLEIQRTEQGDSAMYLCASSPRTLDYGYTFGSGTRLTVV.

The rearrangement uses TRBV29-1 and TRBJ1-6, with 7 bases matching TRBD1. J gave up 7 bases and V 4 bases, and 4 bases lay outside the gene matches. The CDR3 is 13 amino acids. Germline CDR1 is SQVTM and CDR2 is ANQGSEA. Here the CDR3 reads CSVGVDRNSPLHF. DNA of the CDR3: TGCAGCGTTGGGGTGGACAGGAATTCACCCCTCCACTTT.

This clone was seen more than once but under ten times. V and J are TRBV24-1 and TRBJ2-2, with 9 bases lining up with TRBD1. Trimming at V came to 10 bases and at J to 3 bases, leaving 17 bases not matched to a gene. The CDR3 contains 18 residues. Looked up from germline, CDR1 is KGHDR and CDR2 is SFDVKD. CDR3 sequence reads: CATKKGKQGALDTGELFF. For the CDR3, the DNA is TGTGCCACGAAAAAGGGAAAACAGGGGGCTCTCGACACCGGGGAGCTGTTTTTT.

Concerning this clone: The sample has other DNA sequences that encode this CDR3 too. This chain connects TRBV5-4 to TRBJ2-6; possible D gene TRBD2, 6 bases. Per the germline V gene, CDR1 is SGHNT and CDR2 is YYREEE (reference sequence). This CDR3 is built from 16 residues. V was shortened by 0 bases and J by 2 bases, with 9 bases between the two germline ends. The CDR3 DNA reads as TGTGCCAGCAGCTTGGCCGGGGGTGCTGGGGCCAACGTCCTGACTTTC. Its translation: CASSLAGGAGANVLTF.